The clone carrying this T cell receptor (beta chain) showed up just once. Its antigen is as yet unknown. This record belongs to a study of regulatory dendritic cells for organ transplantation. The CDR3 totals 14 residues. Germline loops: CDR1 SGHNT, CDR2 YENEEA. V shed 5 bases and J shed 4 bases, with 15 bases lying between them. Generated by immunoSEQ multiplex PCR, the TCRdb table keeps only in-frame clones and is missing some. Counted here are 28,000 or so clones, approximately 78% occurring once; the ten biggest clones make up 0.1%. Whole-study findings and limits: Mature dendritic cells appeared to drive more memory CD8+ clonal expansion than regulatory ones. Between individuals, the alloreactive memory CD8+ T cell pool differed considerably. Among resting subsets, memory CD8+ cells contained the most alloreactive clonotypes.

Memory T cells were CD45RO+, naive were CD45RA+, sorted by FACS. The receptor's source is a human donor in good health. Source material: naive CD4+ T cells from blood. The subset here: CD45RA+ naive T cells. The chain links TRBV11-3 to TRBJ2-7, with D possibly matching TRBD1 (5 bases). CDR3 residues: CASSENPRAYEQYF. CDR3 sequence (DNA): TGTGCCAGCAGCGAGAACCCCAGGGCTTACGAGCAGTACTTC. Supplemented by reference TRBV11-3 and TRBJ2-7, the full variable domain reads EAGVVQSPRYKIIEKKQPVAFWCNPISGHNTLYWYLQNLGQGPELLIRYENEEAVDDSQLPKDRFSAERLKGVDSTLKIQPAELGDSAVYLCASSENPRAYEQYFGPGTRLTVT.